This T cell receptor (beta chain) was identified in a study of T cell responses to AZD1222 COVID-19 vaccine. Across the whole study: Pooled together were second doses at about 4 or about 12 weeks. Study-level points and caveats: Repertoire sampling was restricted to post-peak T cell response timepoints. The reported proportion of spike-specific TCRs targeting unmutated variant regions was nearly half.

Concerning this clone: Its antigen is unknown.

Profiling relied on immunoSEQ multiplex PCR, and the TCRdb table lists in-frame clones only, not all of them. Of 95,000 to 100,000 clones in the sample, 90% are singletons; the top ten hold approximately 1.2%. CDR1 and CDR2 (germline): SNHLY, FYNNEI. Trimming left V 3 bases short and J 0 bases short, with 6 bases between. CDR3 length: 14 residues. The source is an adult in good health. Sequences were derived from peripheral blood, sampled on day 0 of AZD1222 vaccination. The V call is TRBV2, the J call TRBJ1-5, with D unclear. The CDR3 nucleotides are TGTGCCAGCAGTGACAGGAATAGCAATCAGCCCCAGCATTTT. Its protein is CASSDRNSNQPQHF.